This T cell receptor beta chain was recorded in a study of blood T cells in healthy people across ages (dated by TCRdb to about 2015). Regarding the complete study: In model experiments, roughly one uniquely barcoded TCR beta cDNA molecule per two T cells was captured by template switching. Using deep sequencing normalized with unique cDNA molecular identifiers, the study measured how TCR beta repertoire diversity changes with age. To avoid experimental bias, donors of different ages were randomly spread across the sequencing lanes. Donors were grouped into four age groups: young (average approximately 16 years), middle-aged (39), aged (around 62) and long-lived (over 80). Two additional independent replicas of 1 million unique cDNA reads from the same blood draw were analyzed for two donors (one aged 18 to 29 and one aged 80 or older).

There are 15 amino acids in the CDR3, from cysteine to phenylalanine inclusive. The only DNA kept is the CDR3, 45 bases in frame from the first base. V is pruned by 3 bases and J by 8 bases, leaving 7 bases of the junction without a gene match. CDR1 and CDR2 were assigned from the germline V gene as MGHRA and YSYEKL. The donors were roughly 40 Caucasian individuals from Russia, aged 6 to 90 years, who were systemically healthy. Each donor gave approximately 9.3 milliliters of peripheral blood, collected into EDTA-treated Vacutainer tubes. Ficoll-Paque density-gradient centrifugation was used to isolate PBMCs, with at least 7 million per sample. Trizol reagent was used to extract total RNA from the PBMCs, yielding at least 5 micrograms per sample. Naive CD45RAhigh/CD27high T cell percentages were measured by flow cytometry on a PBMC aliquot from every donor. Library creation used 5' RACE. These reads were obtained on an Illumina HiSeq 2500. A second PCR of roughly 7 to 11 cycles was performed with a sample-barcoded 5' primer and a J-beta primer mix. Each TCR beta cDNA molecule received a unique molecular identifier from a template-switch 5' adaptor carrying 12 random nucleotides. Each sample yielded at least 2.5 million CDR3-containing paired-end reads. The Mint cDNA synthesis kit, primed by a TRBC-specific oligonucleotide, was used to synthesize first-strand cDNA from all RNA. After uracil-DNA glycosylase treatment, a first 18-cycle PCR used universal primers M1SS and BC2_uni_R on all cDNA. The study's processing was this. Normalization of each sample was performed by random selection of 1 million high-quality reads, each carrying a distinct molecular identifier. Reads with shared molecular identifiers were discarded instead of being binned into consensus sequences. MiTCR, run with a Q25 quality threshold and the strictest error-elimination algorithm, handled CDR3 identification, clonotype clustering and error correction. A nonparametric unseen species model using Euler transformation provided a lower-bound estimate of total TCR beta diversity. The public reads were reprocessed in TCRdb via fastp at Q25 and MiXCR, keeping in-frame beta chains. Each record represents a unique CDR3 protein, reported with the most common genes and DNA among its rows. TCRdb, rather than the study authors, made the V and J calls. This sample lists about 1.4 million distinct CDR3 sequences; 59% were detected once. 5.5% to 8% of the sample rests with the top ten.

A remark on this clonotype: It has no known antigen specificity. No per-base quality is available; no much larger clone lies one base away.

The research as a whole found: Conclusive comparison of naive and antigen-experienced compartments was prevented by the profiling of bulk unsorted PBMCs. Estimates of total diversity based on one million sequenced T cells were regarded as lower bounds and as underestimates. Compared with the aged group, the long-lived group had more naive CD4+ T cells, fewer expanded clones and increased TCR diversity, suggesting age selection. The CMV infection status of donors was not known, potentially confounding age-related changes in expanded clonotypes. There was a strong correlation between observed TCR beta diversity and the percentage of naive T cells measured by flow cytometry. As age increased, observed TCR beta diversity per million T cells dropped in a roughly linear way, and a significant reduction was already evident by age about 40.

Material for sequencing was blood. The clonotype originates from a man younger than 35 in good health. The sequence joins TRBV4-1 to TRBJ1-6; the junction holds 7 bases that match TRBD1. The DNA is TGCGCCAGCAGCCAGGACCGCAGGGGGTATTCACCCCTCCACTTT. It specifies CASSQDRRGYSPLHF.